Shown below are 25 T cell receptor beta chains from a single sample sequenced in a study of blood T cell repertoires in COVID-19. This table comes from immunoSEQ multiplex PCR, and its TCRdb copy is limited to in-frame clones, with some not included. The sample records 200,000 to 300,000 clones, more than 70% being singletons. Sequencing input: PBMCs or T cells enriched from blood (not recorded which). The receptor set was obtained from a woman aged 40 to 55 with acute COVID-19.

This CDR3 is CASSESTVNQPQHF. CDR3 nucleotide sequence: TGCGCCAGCAGTGAGTCGACAGTCAATCAGCCCCAGCATTTT. This chain connects TRBV10-2 to TRBJ1-5, with D tentatively TRBD1 (5 bases). The germline V gene has CDR1 WSHSY and CDR2 SAAADI. The CDR3 loop spans 14 amino acids. The germline V and J ends were trimmed by 0 bases and 3 bases, with 6 bases remaining between them.

The V gene is TRBV29-1, the J gene TRBJ1-1; D gene unclear. The ends were cut back, 2 bases at V and 1 base at J, with 8 bases in the middle. This CDR3 is 13 amino acids long. The germline V gene has CDR1 SQVTM and CDR2 ANQGSEA. CDR3 coding DNA: TGCAGCGTTGAATGGGCCGCGAACACTGAAGCTTTCTTT. It yields the protein CSVEWAANTEAFF.

The chain employs TRBV5-6 and TRBJ1-5; D perhaps matches TRBD1 (6 bases). The CDR3 has 15 amino acids. Germline V gene sequence: CDR1 SGHDT, CDR2 YYEEEE. V lost 5 bases, J lost 2 bases, and 14 bases lay in between. The CDR3 spells CASRERGGGNQPQHF. The DNA of the CDR3 is TGTGCCAGCAGGGAACGAGGGGGAGGCAATCAGCCCCAGCATTTT.

The rearrangement joins TRBV4-1 to TRBJ2-5, with D possibly being TRBD2 (6 bases). Germline loops: CDR1 MGHRA, CDR2 YSYEKL. Trimming cost V 2 bases and J 1 base, with 11 bases left between them. This CDR3 contains 15 residues. CDR3 nucleotide sequence: TGCGCCAGCAGCCAATCTCAGACTAGCCAAGAGACCCAGTACTTC. This gives the protein CASSQSQTSQETQYF.

The chain has TRBV9 and TRBJ2-1, with 11 nucleotides matching TRBD2. The V gene's germline CDR1 is SGDLS and CDR2 YYNGEE. The length of the CDR3 is 15 residues. The V segment lost 4 bases and the J segment 6 bases; nucleotides outside the gene matches: 6. The DNA of the CDR3 is TGTGCCAGCAGCCCCGGACTAGCGGGCGCCAATGAGCAGTTCTTC. This gives the protein CASSPGLAGANEQFF.

CDR3 sequence: CAIGAGNYGYTF. The CDR3 DNA sequence: TGTGCCATTGGGGCAGGGAACTATGGCTACACCTTC. The chain employs TRBV7-9 and TRBJ1-2, with D perhaps TRBD1 (5 bases). Germline CDR1 is SEHNR and CDR2 is FQNEAQ (reference sequence). V lost 10 bases, J lost 2 bases, and 11 bases lay in between. The CDR3 spans 12 residues.

The chain joins TRBV6-5 to TRBJ2-1; a possible D gene is TRBD1 (5 bases). Trimming left V 6 bases short and J 4 bases short, with 10 bases between. The CDR3 runs to 13 residues. The germline gives CDR1 MNHEY, CDR2 SVGAGI. CDR3 in DNA: TGTGCCAGCAGAGAGGACATTTACAATGAGCAGTTCTTC. Its protein is CASREDIYNEQFF.

This chain connects TRBV27 to TRBJ2-2; tentatively, D is TRBD2 (5 bases). Trimming pared 3 bases from V and 3 bases from J, leaving 8 bases between. Per the germline V gene, CDR1 is MNHEY and CDR2 is SMNVEV (reference sequence). CDR3 length equals 14 residues. CDR3 nucleotides: TGTGCCAGCAGTTTGGACTTGTACACCGGGGAGCTGTTTTTT. It yields the protein CASSLDLYTGELFF.

This chain links TRBV7-2 with TRBJ2-2, with 9 bases lining up with TRBD2. Germline V gene sequence: CDR1 SGHTA, CDR2 FQGNSA. This CDR3 spans 15 amino acids. V dropped 5 bases and J dropped 2; count of bases not matched to a gene: 3. As DNA, the CDR3 is TGTGCCAGCAGCCAGACTAGCGGTAACACCGGGGAGCTGTTTTTT. This translates into CASSQTSGNTGELFF.

V gene TRBV28 combines with J gene TRBJ2-1; TRBD2 aligns across 9 bases. The V gene end was trimmed by 5 bases and the J gene end by 2 bases; junction bases not matched to a gene: 7. Germline CDR1 reads MDHEN; CDR2 reads SYDVKM. The CDR3 totals 16 residues. Here the CDR3 DNA reads TGTGCCAGCAGTGGTCTAGCGGGACCTGCCTACAATGAGCAGTTCTTC. This sequence encodes CASSGLAGPAYNEQFF.

The chain employs TRBV7-9 and TRBJ2-1; 7 positions match TRBD1. The V segment lost 8 bases and the J segment 4 bases; nucleotides outside the gene matches: 11. CDR1 and CDR2 (germline): SEHNR, FQNEAQ (reference sequence). The CDR3 consists of 15 residues. CDR3 coding DNA: TGTGCCAGCTCTAAAACCGGGACAGAGTACAATGAGCAGTTCTTC. Amino acids: CASSKTGTEYNEQFF.

This clone appeared once. The CDR3 DNA reads as TGTGCCAGCCGGGGGGGTGGCAATCAGCCCCAGCATTTT. It encodes CASRGGGNQPQHF. V gene TRBV28 combines with J gene TRBJ1-5; D might be TRBD1 (5 bases). Germline V gives CDR1 MDHEN, CDR2 SYDVKM. The V gene lost 8 bases and the J gene lost 2 bases, with 10 bases spanning the gap. The CDR3 contains 13 residues. Drawing the rest from reference TRBV28 and TRBJ1-5, the complete variable domain is DVKVTQSSRYLVKRTGEKVFLECVQDMDHENMFWYRQDPGLGLRLIYFSYDVKMKEKGDIPEGYSVSREKKERFSLILESASTNQTSMYLCASRGGGNQPQHFGDGTRLSIL.

The chain recombines TRBV6-2 or TRBV6-3 with TRBJ2-2, with 13 bases that match TRBD2. From germline, CDR1 is MNHEY and CDR2 SVGEGT. Trimming took 5 bases from V and 6 from J; bases not matched to a gene: 6. This CDR3 has 16 residues. CDR3 bases: TGTGCCAGCAGTCGTTGGACTAGCGGGAGAGCCGGGGAGCTGTTTTTT. Amino acid sequence: CASSRWTSGRAGELFF.

The genes are TRBV18 and TRBJ1-1; D may be TRBD1 (6 bases). The germline V and J ends were trimmed by 8 bases and 7 bases, with 11 bases remaining between them. CDR3 size: 11 residues. The V gene's germline CDR1 is KGHSH and CDR2 LQKENI. CDR3 bases: TGTGCCAGCGCGACAGGAATTGAAGCTTTCTTT. Translated: CASATGIEAFF.

Only one count was recorded for this clone. V and J are TRBV9 and TRBJ2-5; 8 positions match TRBD2. The CDR3 has 13 amino acids. V lost 4 bases to trimming and J lost 4 bases; unmatched junction nucleotides: 3. The V gene's germline CDR1 is SGDLS and CDR2 YYNGEE. CDR3 in DNA: TGTGCCAGCAGCCCGGGAGGGGGAGAGACCCAGTACTTC. This encodes CASSPGGGETQYF.

This rearrangement joins TRBV29-1 to TRBJ1-1; D remains unclear. The V end was cut by 6 bases, the J end by 1 base, with 3 bases between. CDR3 length equals 10 residues. Germline CDR1 reads SQVTM; CDR2 reads ANQGSEA. CDR3 coding DNA: TGCAGCGTGAGGAACACTGAAGCTTTCTTT. This encodes CSVRNTEAFF.

This rearrangement joins TRBV19 to TRBJ1-6, with a weak D call TRBD1 (5 bases). The CDR3 sequence is 13 residues long. Trimming removed 7 bases from V and 6 bases from J, with 10 bases in between. Germline CDR1 and CDR2: LNHDA and SQIVND (reference sequence). CDR3 region: CASKDTANSPLHF. In DNA, the CDR3 is TGTGCCAGTAAGGACACTGCTAATTCACCCCTCCACTTT. The full variable domain, completed using reference TRBV19 and TRBJ1-6, is DGGITQSPKYLFRKEGQNVTLSCEQNLNHDAMYWYRQDPGQGLRLIYYSQIVNDFQKGDIAEGYSVSREKKESFPLTVTSAQKNPTAFYLCASKDTANSPLHFGNGTRLTVT.

The chain employs TRBV3-1 (or the pseudogene TRBV3-2) and TRBJ2-5; D perhaps matches TRBD2 (6 bases). From germline, CDR1 is LGHDT and CDR2 YNNKEL (reference sequence). The V end lost 4 bases, the J end lost 2 bases, and 14 bases lay between the germline ends. The CDR3 is made up of 15 amino acids. CDR3 nucleotide sequence: TGTGCCAGCAGCCCAGGGCTAGGAGGGCAAGAGACCCAGTACTTC. Amino acid sequence: CASSPGLGGQETQYF.

Worth noting for this clone: The same CDR3 can be traced to other DNA sequences in this sample. The rearrangement uses TRBV24-1 and TRBJ1-2, with a weak D call TRBD1 (5 bases). The CDR3 totals 14 residues. Germline V gene sequence: CDR1 KGHDR, CDR2 SFDVKD. Trimming cost V 4 bases and J 4 bases, with 12 bases left between them. CDR3 amino acids: CATSDPGLIYGYTF. CDR3 nucleotides: TGTGCCACCAGTGACCCGGGACTGATCTATGGCTACACCTTC.

The chain links TRBV3-1 (or the pseudogene TRBV3-2) to TRBJ2-2; TRBD2 matches at 9 bases. CDR1 is LGHDT and CDR2 is YNNKEL in the germline V gene (reference sequence). V trimming: 5 bases; J trimming: 7 bases; junction bases outside the gene matches: 8. This CDR3 comprises 15 residues. This chain's CDR3 is CASSVRLAVHGELFF. The CDR3 nucleotides are TGTGCCAGCAGCGTCCGACTAGCGGTTCACGGGGAGCTGTTTTTT.

The rearrangement joins TRBV18 to TRBJ1-3; possible D gene TRBD1, 6 bases. This CDR3 is built from 16 residues. Trimming cost V 4 bases and J 3 bases, with 16 bases left between them. Per the germline V gene, CDR1 is KGHSH and CDR2 is LQKENI. The CDR3 spells CASSHTAAGVGNTIYF. DNA for the CDR3: TGTGCCAGCTCACATACAGCTGCAGGGGTTGGAAACACCATATATTTT.

The chain combines TRBV7-2 with TRBJ1-2, with D possibly being TRBD1 (5 bases). This CDR3 spans 16 amino acids. Per the germline V gene, CDR1 is SGHTA and CDR2 is FQGNSA. The V and J ends lost 3 bases and 3 bases respectively, with 17 bases between them. In nucleotides, the CDR3 is TGTGCCAGCAGCTTGGACGGAGGGACCCAGGACTATGGCTACACCTTC. This translates into CASSLDGGTQDYGYTF.

CDR3: CASSEGGSNQPQHF. DNA for the CDR3: TGTGCCAGCAGTGAGGGGGGAAGCAATCAGCCCCAGCATTTT. The rearrangement links TRBV6-4 to TRBJ1-5, with a weak D call TRBD1 (5 bases). This CDR3 has 14 amino acids. V dropped 3 bases and J dropped 1 base, with 7 bases sitting between them. CDR1 is MRHNA, CDR2 SNTAGT, per germline.

This chain connects TRBV2 to TRBJ1-2; 8 bases line up with TRBD1. The CDR3 totals 13 residues. V lost 6 bases and J lost 4; bases outside the gene matches: 4. Per the germline V gene, CDR1 is SNHLY and CDR2 is FYNNEI. The CDR3 DNA reads TGTGCCAGCAGCGCAGGGGGCGGCTATGGCTACACCTTC. This translates into CASSAGGGYGYTF.

This clone appeared a few times. The genes are TRBV5-1 and TRBJ1-1; 8 bases are shared with TRBD1. Germline V gene sequence: CDR1 SGHRS, CDR2 YFSETQ. V gave up 3 bases and J gave up 8 bases; unmatched junction bases: 24. The CDR3 extends over 19 amino acids. CDR3 sequence: CASSSRGQGAPRGVKEAFF. CDR3 nucleotides: TGCGCCAGCAGCTCCCGGGGGCAGGGGGCGCCCCGGGGGGTTAAAGAAGCTTTCTTT.